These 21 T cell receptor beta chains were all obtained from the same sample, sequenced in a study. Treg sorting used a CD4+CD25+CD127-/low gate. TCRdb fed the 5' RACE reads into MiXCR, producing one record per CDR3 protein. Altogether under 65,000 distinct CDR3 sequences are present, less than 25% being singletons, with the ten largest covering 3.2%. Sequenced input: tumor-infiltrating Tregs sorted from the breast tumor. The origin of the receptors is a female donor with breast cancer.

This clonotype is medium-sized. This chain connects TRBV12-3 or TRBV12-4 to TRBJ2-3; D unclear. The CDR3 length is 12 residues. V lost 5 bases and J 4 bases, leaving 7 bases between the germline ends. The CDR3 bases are TGTGCCAGCAGTACCGGCGCAGATACGCAGTATTTT. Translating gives CASSTGADTQYF.

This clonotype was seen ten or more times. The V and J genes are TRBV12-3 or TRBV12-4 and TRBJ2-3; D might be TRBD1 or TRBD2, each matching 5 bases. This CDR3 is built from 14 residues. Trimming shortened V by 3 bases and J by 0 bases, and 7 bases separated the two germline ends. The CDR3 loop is CASSLGVSTDTQYF. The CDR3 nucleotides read TGTGCCAGCAGTTTGGGGGTTAGCACAGATACGCAGTATTTT.

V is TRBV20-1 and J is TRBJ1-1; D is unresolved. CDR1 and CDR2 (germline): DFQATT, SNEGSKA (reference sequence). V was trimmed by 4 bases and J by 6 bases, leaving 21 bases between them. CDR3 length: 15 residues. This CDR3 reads CSAKPLMAGSSEAFF. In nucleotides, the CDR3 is TGCAGTGCTAAACCTTTAATGGCAGGTAGTTCTGAAGCTTTCTTT.

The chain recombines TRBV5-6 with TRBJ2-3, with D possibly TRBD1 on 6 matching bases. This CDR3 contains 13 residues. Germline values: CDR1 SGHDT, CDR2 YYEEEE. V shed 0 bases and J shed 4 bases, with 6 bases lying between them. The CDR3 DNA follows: TGTGCCAGCAGCTTGGACAGGGCAGATACGCAGTATTTT. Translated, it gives CASSLDRADTQYF.

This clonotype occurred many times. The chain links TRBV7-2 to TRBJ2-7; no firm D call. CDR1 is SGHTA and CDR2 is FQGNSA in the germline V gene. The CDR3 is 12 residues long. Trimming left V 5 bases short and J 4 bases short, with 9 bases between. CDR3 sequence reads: CASSPLTYEQYF. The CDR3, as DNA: TGTGCCAGCAGCCCCTTGACTTACGAGCAGTACTTC.

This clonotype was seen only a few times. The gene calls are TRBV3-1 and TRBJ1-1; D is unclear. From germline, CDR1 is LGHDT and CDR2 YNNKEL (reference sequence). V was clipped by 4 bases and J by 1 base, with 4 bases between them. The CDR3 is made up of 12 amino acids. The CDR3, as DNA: TGTGCCAGCAGCCGAGCGAACACTGAAGCTTTCTTT. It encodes CASSRANTEAFF.

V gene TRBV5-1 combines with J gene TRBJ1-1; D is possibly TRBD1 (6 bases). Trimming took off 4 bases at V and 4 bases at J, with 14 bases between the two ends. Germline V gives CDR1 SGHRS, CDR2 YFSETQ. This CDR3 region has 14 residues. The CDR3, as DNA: TGCGCCAGCAGCCAGGACAGCGCGAGCACTGAAGCTTTCTTT. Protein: CASSQDSASTEAFF.

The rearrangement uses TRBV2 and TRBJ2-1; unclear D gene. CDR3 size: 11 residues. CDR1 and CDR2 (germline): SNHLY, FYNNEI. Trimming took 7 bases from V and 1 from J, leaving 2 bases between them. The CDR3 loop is CASTSYNEQFF. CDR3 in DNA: TGTGCCAGCACATCCTACAATGAGCAGTTCTTC.

CDR3 region: CASSQDIRGGTNTGELFF. In nucleotides, the CDR3 is TGCGCCAGCAGCCAGGACATCCGGGGCGGGACTAACACCGGGGAGCTGTTTTTT. This sequence joins TRBV4-3 and TRBJ2-2; tentatively, D is TRBD2 (6 bases). The CDR3 length is 18 residues. CDR1 is LGHNA and CDR2 is YSLEER in the germline V gene. Trimming took off 3 bases at V and 2 bases at J, with 19 bases between the two ends.

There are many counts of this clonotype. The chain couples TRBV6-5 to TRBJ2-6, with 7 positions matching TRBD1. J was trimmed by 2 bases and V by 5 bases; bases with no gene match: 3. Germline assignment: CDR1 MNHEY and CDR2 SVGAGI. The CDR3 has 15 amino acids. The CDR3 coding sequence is TGTGCCAGCAGTGCTACAGGGGCTGGGGCCAACGTCCTGACTTTC. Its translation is CASSATGAGANVLTF.

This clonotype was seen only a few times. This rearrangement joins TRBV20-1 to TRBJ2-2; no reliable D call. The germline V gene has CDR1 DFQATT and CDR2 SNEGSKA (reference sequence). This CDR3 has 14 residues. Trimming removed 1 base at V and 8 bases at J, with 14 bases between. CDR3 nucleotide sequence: TGCAGTGCTAGAGCCGGCCCCATCACGGGGGAGCTGTTTTTT. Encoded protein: CSARAGPITGELFF.

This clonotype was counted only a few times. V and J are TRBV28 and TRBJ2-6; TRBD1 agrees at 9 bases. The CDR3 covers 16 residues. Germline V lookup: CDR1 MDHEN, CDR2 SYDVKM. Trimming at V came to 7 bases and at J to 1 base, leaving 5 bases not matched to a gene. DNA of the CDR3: TGTGCCAGCACCAGACAGGGGGGATCTGGGGCCAACGTCCTGACTTTC. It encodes CASTRQGGSGANVLTF.

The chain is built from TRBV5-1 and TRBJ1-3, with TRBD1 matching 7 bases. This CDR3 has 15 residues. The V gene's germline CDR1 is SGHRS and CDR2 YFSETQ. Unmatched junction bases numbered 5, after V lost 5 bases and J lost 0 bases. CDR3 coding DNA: TGCGCCAGCAGTCAGGACAGGATCTCTGGAAACACCATATATTTT. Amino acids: CASSQDRISGNTIYF.

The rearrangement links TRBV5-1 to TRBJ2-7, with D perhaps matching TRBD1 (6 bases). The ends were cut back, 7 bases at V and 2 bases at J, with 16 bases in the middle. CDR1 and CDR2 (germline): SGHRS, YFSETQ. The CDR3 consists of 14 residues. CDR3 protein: CASRSSGTTYEQYF. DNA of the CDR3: TGCGCCAGCCGATCATCCGGGACAACCTACGAGCAGTACTTC.

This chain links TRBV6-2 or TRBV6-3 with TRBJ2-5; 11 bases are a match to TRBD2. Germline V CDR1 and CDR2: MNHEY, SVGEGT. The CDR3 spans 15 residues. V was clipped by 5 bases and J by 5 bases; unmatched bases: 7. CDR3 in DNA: TGTGCCAGCAGTCTCAGACTAGCGGGAATGGAGACCCAGTACTTC. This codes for CASSLRLAGMETQYF.

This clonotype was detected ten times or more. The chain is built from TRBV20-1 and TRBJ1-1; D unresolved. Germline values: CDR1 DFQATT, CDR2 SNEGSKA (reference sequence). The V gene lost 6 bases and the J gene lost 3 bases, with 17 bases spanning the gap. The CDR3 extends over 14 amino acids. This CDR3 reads CSASFSRRDTEAFF. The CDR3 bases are TGCAGTGCCAGCTTCAGCCGGCGGGACACTGAAGCTTTCTTT.

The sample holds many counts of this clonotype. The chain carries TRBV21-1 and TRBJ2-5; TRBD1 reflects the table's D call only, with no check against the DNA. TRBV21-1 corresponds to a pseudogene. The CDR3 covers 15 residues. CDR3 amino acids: CASSIDWERQETQYF. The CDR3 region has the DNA TGTGCCAGCAGTATCGACTGGGAGCGGCAGGAGACCCAGTACTTC.

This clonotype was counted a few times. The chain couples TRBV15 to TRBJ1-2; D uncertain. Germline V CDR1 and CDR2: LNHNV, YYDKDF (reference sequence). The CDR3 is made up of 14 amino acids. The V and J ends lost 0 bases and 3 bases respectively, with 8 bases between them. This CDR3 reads CATSRDHTDYGYTF. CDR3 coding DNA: TGTGCCACCAGCAGAGATCACACAGACTATGGCTACACCTTC.

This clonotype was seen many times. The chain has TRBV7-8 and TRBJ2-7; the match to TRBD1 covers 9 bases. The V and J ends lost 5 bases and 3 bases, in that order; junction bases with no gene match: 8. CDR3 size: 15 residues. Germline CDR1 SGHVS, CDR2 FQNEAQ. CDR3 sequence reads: CASSLNTGGGYEQYF. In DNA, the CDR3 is TGTGCCAGCAGCCTTAATACAGGGGGCGGCTACGAGCAGTACTTC. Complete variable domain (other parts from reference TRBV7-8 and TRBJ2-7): GAGVSQSPRYKVAKRGQDVALRCDPISGHVSLFWYQQALGQGPEFLTYFQNEAQLDKSGLPSDRFFAERPEGSVSTLKIQRTQQEDSAVYLCASSLNTGGGYEQYFGPGTRLTVT.

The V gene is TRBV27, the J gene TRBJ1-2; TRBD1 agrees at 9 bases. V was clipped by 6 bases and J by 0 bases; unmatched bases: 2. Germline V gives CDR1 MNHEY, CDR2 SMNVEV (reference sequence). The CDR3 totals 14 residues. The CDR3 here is CASRRDRANYGYTF. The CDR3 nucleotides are TGTGCCAGCAGAAGGGACAGGGCTAACTATGGCTACACCTTC.

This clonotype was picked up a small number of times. The CDR3, as DNA: TGTGCCAGCAGTCCCCTAGCGGGAGGCTCGAGCACAGATACGCAGTATTTT. Translation gives CASSPLAGGSSTDTQYF. The chain joins TRBV28 to TRBJ2-3; 11 bases line up with TRBD2. CDR1 MDHEN and CDR2 SYDVKM come from the germline V gene. V lost 5 bases to trimming and J lost 0 bases; unmatched junction nucleotides: 7. The CDR3 sequence is 17 residues long.